This T cell receptor (beta chain) was identified in a study of cytomegalovirus exposure and HLA in healthy donors. The PCR made use of 60 Vbeta and 13 Jbeta primers. TCRdb's table, derived via immunoSEQ multiplex PCR, lists solely in-frame clones and lacks some. Of about 140,000 clones detected, over 60% appear once; the ten largest clones hold around 6%. The sample taken for sequencing was PBMCs. This TCR derives from a woman aged 55-69 years in good health and CMV-seronegative.

The CDR3 protein is CASSPFRQGGNQPQHF. CDR3 sequence (DNA): TGTGCCAGCAGCCCTTTCCGACAGGGGGGCAATCAGCCCCAGCATTTT. V is TRBV6-6 and J is TRBJ1-5; TRBD1 matches 9 bases. In germline, CDR1 is MNHNY, CDR2 SVGAGI (reference sequence). Trimming cost V 6 bases and J 2 bases; bases outside gene matches: 8. CDR3 length: 16 residues.